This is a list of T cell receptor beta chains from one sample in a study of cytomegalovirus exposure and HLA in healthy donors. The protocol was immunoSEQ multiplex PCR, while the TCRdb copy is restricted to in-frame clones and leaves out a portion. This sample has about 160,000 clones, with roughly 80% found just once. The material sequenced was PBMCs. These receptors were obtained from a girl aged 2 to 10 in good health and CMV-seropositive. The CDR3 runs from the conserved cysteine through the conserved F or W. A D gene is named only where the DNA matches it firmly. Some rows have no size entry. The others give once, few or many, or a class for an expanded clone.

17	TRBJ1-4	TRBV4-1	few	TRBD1	TGCGCCAGCAGCCAAGATTCAACGGGACAGGGGAATGAAAAACTGTTTTTT	CASSQDSTGQGNEKLFF
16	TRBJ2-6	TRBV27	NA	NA	TGTGCCAGCAGTCTTCTTAGTCCGTTTGGGGCCAACGTCCTGACTTTC	CASSLLSPFGANVLTF
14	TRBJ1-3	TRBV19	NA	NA	TGTGCCAGTAGTATATCCGGTCCTGGAAACACCATATATTTT	CASSISGPGNTIYF
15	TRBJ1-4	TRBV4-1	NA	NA	TGCGCCAGCAGCCAACCGGGGACAAATGGGGAAAAACTGTTTTTT	CASSQPGTNGEKLFF
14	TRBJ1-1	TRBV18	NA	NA	TGTGCCAGCTCACCGCCCCTTAGGAACACTGAAGCTTTCTTT	CASSPPLRNTEAFF
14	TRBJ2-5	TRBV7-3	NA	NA	TGTGCCAGCAGCTCTCCAGGGGTTCCGGAGACCCAGTACTTC	CASSSPGVPETQYF
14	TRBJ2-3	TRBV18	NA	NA	TGTGCCAGCTCACCAGTTTTCGGCACAGATACGCAGTATTTT	CASSPVFGTDTQYF
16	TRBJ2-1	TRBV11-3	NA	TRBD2	TGTGCCAGCAGCTTAGGACTAGCGGGAGGGTACAATGAGCAGTTCTTC	CASSLGLAGGYNEQFF
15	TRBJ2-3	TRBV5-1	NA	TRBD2	TGCGCCAGCAGAGACAGCGGGAGGACCGCTGGTACGCAGTATTTT	CASRDSGRTAGTQYF
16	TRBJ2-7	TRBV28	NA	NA	TGTGCCAGCAGCACCGGGGGAGGGGGAAGGGCAGGCGAGCAGTACTTC	CASSTGGGGRAGEQYF
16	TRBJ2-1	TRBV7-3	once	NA	TGTGCCAGCAGCTTAACGGTTAGCGCCGCGTACAATGAGCAGTTCTTC	CASSLTVSAAYNEQFF
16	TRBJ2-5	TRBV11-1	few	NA	TGTGCCAGCAGCTTAGGTAGCAGCAGGGTCGGAGAGACCCAGTACTTC	CASSLGSSRVGETQYF
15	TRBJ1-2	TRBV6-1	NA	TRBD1	TGTGCCAGCATGGCCAGACAGGGCGGCTACTATGGCTACACCTTC	CASMARQGGYYGYTF
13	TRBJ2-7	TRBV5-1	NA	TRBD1	TGCGCCAGCAGCGACGGACAGGCCCACGAGCAGTACTTC	CASSDGQAHEQYF
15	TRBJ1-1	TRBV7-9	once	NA	TGTGCCAGCAGCTCCGGGGGAAGGGTTCGGACTGAAGCTTTCTTT	CASSSGGRVRTEAFF